This T cell receptor (beta chain) was identified in a study of T cell responses to AZD1222 COVID-19 vaccine. Whole-study findings and limits: It should be noted that donors were predominantly white British and more often female, and clonal diversity was possibly underestimated.

In this sample, this clone turned up a few times. No antigen is known for it. The trim removed 4 bases at V and 1 base at J, leaving 4 bases unmatched. The germline V gene encodes CDR1 SGHNT and CDR2 YYREEE (reference sequence). The CDR3 totals 14 residues. Produced via immunoSEQ multiplex PCR; TCRdb's table is partial and in-frame only. The sample lists 110,000 or so clones, 75% to 90% occurring once. This rearrangement joins TRBV5-4 to TRBJ2-5; 7 bases align to TRBD2. The receptor's source is an adult who received the AZD1222 COVID-19 vaccine. The starting material was peripheral blood, obtained 28 days after the second AZD1222 dose. The CDR3 region is CASSARGTQETQYF. Written as DNA, the CDR3 is TGTGCCAGCAGCGCGCGGGGGACCCAAGAGACCCAGTACTTC.